This section outlines one T cell receptor (beta chain) sequence together with its context. The antigen is undetermined. This was the immunoSEQ version 4 assay in survey mode. Generated by immunoSEQ multiplex PCR, the TCRdb table keeps only in-frame clones and is missing some. The data hold approximately 7,000 clones, with about 80% observed a single time. This record belongs to a study of persistence of HIV-infected CD4 T cells. Study results and caveats: Proviral oligoclonality tracked with TCR oligoclonality within the same sorted cells. TCR analyses could not target the rare provirus-carrying CMV-responding cells.

This CDR3 is 17 amino acids long. With V trimmed by 5 bases and J by 3 bases, 15 bases remained unmatched. The germline V gene encodes CDR1 SGHRS and CDR2 YFSETQ. Stimulation used 8 to 10 ug/mL lysate from CMV-infected fibroblasts. CD4+ T cells upregulating both CD40 ligand and CD69 were sorted as responding cells. PBMCs were depleted of CD8+ T cells before stimulation. This receptor was identified in an adult woman with HIV who was CMV-seropositive. Sequencing was performed on CD4+ T cells sorted from PBMCs after roughly 20-hour stimulation, taken from a patient who received antiretroviral therapy. This chain uses TRBV5-1 with TRBJ2-3, with 7 bases identical to TRBD2. The DNA of the CDR3 is TGCGCCAGCAGTTCTAAATCTAGCGGATCAGGGACAGATACGCAGTATTTT. Amino acids: CASSSKSSGSGTDTQYF.